This TCR beta chain was obtained from a study of blood T cell repertoires in COVID-19. Profiled with immunoSEQ multiplex PCR; TCRdb holds only in-frame clones, not every one. The sample gives about 150,000 clones, about nine tenths of which show up once; roughly 3.9% is in the top ten. Losses at the gene ends were 5 bases for V and 2 bases for J; bases not matched to a gene: 6. Germline V gene sequence: CDR1 MDHEN, CDR2 SYDVKM. The CDR3 covers 15 residues. The sequence was collected from a man aged 45-65 years who had recovered from COVID-19. The chain has TRBV28 and TRBJ1-5, with TRBD1 matching 7 bases. The source material was PBMCs or T cells enriched from blood (not recorded which). The CDR3 loop reads CASSARQGGNQPQHF. The CDR3 coding sequence is TGTGCCAGCAGTGCCAGACAGGGCGGCAATCAGCCCCAGCATTTT.